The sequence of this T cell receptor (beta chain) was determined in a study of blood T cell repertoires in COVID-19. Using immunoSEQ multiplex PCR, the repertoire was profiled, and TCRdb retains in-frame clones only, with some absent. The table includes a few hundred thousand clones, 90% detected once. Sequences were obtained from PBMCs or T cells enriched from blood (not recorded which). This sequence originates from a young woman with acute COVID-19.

CDR3 nucleotides: TGTGCCAGCAGTATAAGGGGAGGAACTGAAGCTTTCTTT. It specifies CASSIRGGTEAFF. This chain connects TRBV6-5 to TRBJ1-1; a possible D gene is TRBD1 (5 bases). Deletions cut 5 bases from V and 5 bases from J, with 12 bases between. Germline V gene sequence: CDR1 MNHEY, CDR2 SVGAGI. The CDR3 covers 13 residues.